This T cell receptor beta chain was sequenced in a study of blood T cells in healthy people across ages (dated by TCRdb to the mid-2010s). For the study in its entirety: Template switching captured roughly one uniquely barcoded TCR beta cDNA molecule per two T cells in model experiments. To avoid experimental bias, donors of different ages were spread randomly across the sequencing lanes. The donors were split into four age groups: young (average about 15 years), middle-aged (more than 35), aged (about 62) and long-lived (82). The study measured age-related changes in TCR beta repertoire diversity using deep sequencing normalized with unique cDNA molecular identifiers. For two donors (one aged 18 to 30 and one aged 80 or older), the study analyzed two additional independent replicas of 1 million unique cDNA reads from the same blood draw.

Reading the germline V gene gives CDR1 SGHRS and CDR2 YFSETQ. Trimming removed 4 bases from V and 5 bases from J; the gene matches leave 9 bases unexplained. Inclusive of the bounding cysteine and phenylalanine, the CDR3 is 15 residues long. The read is trimmed to its CDR3 DNA, 45 bases read in frame from base 1. For this clonotype: What this receptor recognizes is not known. The sample holds no much larger clone one base away, and base qualities are not on file.

What the study reported, not specific to this receptor: Bulk unsorted PBMC profiling prevented conclusive comparison of naive and antigen-experienced compartments. The percentage of naive T cells measured by flow cytometry correlated strongly with observed TCR beta diversity. The CMV infection status of donors was not known, potentially confounding age-related changes in expanded clonotypes. Compared with the aged group, the long-lived group had more naive CD4+ T cells, fewer expanded clones and increased TCR diversity, suggesting age selection. Total diversity estimates from one million sequenced T cells were considered lower bounds and underestimates. As age increased, observed TCR beta diversity per million T cells dropped in a roughly linear way, and a significant reduction was already evident by age about 40.

Donors were a few dozen systemically healthy Caucasian individuals from Russia aged roughly 6 to 100 years. Each donor gave roughly 11 milliliters of peripheral blood, drawn into EDTA-treated Vacutainer tubes. PBMCs were isolated by Ficoll-Paque density-gradient centrifugation, with at least 6 million obtained per sample. Total RNA, at least 5 micrograms per sample, was extracted from PBMCs with Trizol reagent. Naive CD45RAhigh/CD27high T cell percentages were measured by flow cytometry on a PBMC aliquot from every donor. The method behind the library was 5' RACE. Instrument on record: Illumina HiSeq 2500. A second PCR of about 7 to 12 cycles was run with a J-beta primer mix and a sample-barcoded 5' primer. A template-switch 5' adaptor carrying 12 random nucleotides introduced a unique molecular identifier onto each TCR beta cDNA molecule. At least 2.5 million CDR3-containing paired-end reads were obtained from each sample. First-strand cDNA was synthesized from all RNA with the Mint cDNA synthesis kit, primed by a TRBC-specific oligonucleotide. After uracil-DNA glycosylase treatment, a first 18-cycle PCR used universal primers M1SS and BC2_uni_R on all cDNA. The paper's processing steps were these. For normalization, 1 million high-quality reads were randomly selected from each sample, with every read carrying a distinct molecular identifier. Instead of being binned into consensus sequences, reads with shared molecular identifiers were discarded. MiTCR, set to a Q25 quality threshold and the strictest error-elimination algorithm, was used for CDR3 identification, clonotype clustering and error correction. Lower-bound total TCR beta diversity was estimated with a nonparametric unseen species model using Euler transformation. The public reads were quality trimmed at Q25 with fastp and then assembled into clones with MiXCR by TCRdb, keeping productive beta chains. Each record represents a unique CDR3 protein, reported with the most common genes and DNA among its rows. The V and J calls and clone size are TCRdb's, not the authors'. The sample includes hundreds of thousands of distinct CDR3 sequences, with roughly three fifths observed a single time. The ten largest clones take up more than 35% of the sample.

The specimen sequenced was blood. The chain links TRBV5-1 with TRBJ2-5; a stretch of 9 junction bases matches TRBD1. This TCR came from a man in his fifties or sixties in good health. The CDR3: CASSRDRANRETQYF. The DNA reads TGCGCCAGCAGCCGGGACAGGGCCAACCGTGAGACCCAGTACTTC. Here the CDR3 is joined to the reference TRBV5-1 and TRBJ2-5 genes, and the full variable domain is: KAGVTQTPRYLIKTRGQQVTLSCSPISGHRSVSWYQQTPGQGLQFLFEYFSETQRNKGNFPGRFSGRQFSNSRSEMNVSTLELGDSALYLCASSRDRANRETQYFGPGTRLLVL.